This T cell receptor (beta chain) was retrieved from a study of blood T cell repertoires in COVID-19. Sequencing was performed with immunoSEQ multiplex PCR; in TCRdb, only in-frame clones are kept and a portion is missing. Found here are approximately 380,000 clones, 85% to 90% of them singletons; the top ten hold more than 1%. CDR1 MNHNS and CDR2 SASEGT come from the germline V gene. The CDR3 is 16 amino acids. Turning to this clone: The junction and the germline gene differ at one end; a read error may be behind it.

V gene TRBV6-1 combines with J gene TRBJ2-2; D is perhaps TRBD2 (7 bases). The receptor's source is a woman aged 18-35 years who had recovered from COVID-19. Sequencing was done on a sample of PBMCs or T cells enriched from blood (not recorded which). CDR3: CASREGGVANTGELFF. CDR3 in DNA: TGTGCCAGCAGGGAAGGGGGGGTCGCGAACACCGGGGAGCTGTTTTTT.